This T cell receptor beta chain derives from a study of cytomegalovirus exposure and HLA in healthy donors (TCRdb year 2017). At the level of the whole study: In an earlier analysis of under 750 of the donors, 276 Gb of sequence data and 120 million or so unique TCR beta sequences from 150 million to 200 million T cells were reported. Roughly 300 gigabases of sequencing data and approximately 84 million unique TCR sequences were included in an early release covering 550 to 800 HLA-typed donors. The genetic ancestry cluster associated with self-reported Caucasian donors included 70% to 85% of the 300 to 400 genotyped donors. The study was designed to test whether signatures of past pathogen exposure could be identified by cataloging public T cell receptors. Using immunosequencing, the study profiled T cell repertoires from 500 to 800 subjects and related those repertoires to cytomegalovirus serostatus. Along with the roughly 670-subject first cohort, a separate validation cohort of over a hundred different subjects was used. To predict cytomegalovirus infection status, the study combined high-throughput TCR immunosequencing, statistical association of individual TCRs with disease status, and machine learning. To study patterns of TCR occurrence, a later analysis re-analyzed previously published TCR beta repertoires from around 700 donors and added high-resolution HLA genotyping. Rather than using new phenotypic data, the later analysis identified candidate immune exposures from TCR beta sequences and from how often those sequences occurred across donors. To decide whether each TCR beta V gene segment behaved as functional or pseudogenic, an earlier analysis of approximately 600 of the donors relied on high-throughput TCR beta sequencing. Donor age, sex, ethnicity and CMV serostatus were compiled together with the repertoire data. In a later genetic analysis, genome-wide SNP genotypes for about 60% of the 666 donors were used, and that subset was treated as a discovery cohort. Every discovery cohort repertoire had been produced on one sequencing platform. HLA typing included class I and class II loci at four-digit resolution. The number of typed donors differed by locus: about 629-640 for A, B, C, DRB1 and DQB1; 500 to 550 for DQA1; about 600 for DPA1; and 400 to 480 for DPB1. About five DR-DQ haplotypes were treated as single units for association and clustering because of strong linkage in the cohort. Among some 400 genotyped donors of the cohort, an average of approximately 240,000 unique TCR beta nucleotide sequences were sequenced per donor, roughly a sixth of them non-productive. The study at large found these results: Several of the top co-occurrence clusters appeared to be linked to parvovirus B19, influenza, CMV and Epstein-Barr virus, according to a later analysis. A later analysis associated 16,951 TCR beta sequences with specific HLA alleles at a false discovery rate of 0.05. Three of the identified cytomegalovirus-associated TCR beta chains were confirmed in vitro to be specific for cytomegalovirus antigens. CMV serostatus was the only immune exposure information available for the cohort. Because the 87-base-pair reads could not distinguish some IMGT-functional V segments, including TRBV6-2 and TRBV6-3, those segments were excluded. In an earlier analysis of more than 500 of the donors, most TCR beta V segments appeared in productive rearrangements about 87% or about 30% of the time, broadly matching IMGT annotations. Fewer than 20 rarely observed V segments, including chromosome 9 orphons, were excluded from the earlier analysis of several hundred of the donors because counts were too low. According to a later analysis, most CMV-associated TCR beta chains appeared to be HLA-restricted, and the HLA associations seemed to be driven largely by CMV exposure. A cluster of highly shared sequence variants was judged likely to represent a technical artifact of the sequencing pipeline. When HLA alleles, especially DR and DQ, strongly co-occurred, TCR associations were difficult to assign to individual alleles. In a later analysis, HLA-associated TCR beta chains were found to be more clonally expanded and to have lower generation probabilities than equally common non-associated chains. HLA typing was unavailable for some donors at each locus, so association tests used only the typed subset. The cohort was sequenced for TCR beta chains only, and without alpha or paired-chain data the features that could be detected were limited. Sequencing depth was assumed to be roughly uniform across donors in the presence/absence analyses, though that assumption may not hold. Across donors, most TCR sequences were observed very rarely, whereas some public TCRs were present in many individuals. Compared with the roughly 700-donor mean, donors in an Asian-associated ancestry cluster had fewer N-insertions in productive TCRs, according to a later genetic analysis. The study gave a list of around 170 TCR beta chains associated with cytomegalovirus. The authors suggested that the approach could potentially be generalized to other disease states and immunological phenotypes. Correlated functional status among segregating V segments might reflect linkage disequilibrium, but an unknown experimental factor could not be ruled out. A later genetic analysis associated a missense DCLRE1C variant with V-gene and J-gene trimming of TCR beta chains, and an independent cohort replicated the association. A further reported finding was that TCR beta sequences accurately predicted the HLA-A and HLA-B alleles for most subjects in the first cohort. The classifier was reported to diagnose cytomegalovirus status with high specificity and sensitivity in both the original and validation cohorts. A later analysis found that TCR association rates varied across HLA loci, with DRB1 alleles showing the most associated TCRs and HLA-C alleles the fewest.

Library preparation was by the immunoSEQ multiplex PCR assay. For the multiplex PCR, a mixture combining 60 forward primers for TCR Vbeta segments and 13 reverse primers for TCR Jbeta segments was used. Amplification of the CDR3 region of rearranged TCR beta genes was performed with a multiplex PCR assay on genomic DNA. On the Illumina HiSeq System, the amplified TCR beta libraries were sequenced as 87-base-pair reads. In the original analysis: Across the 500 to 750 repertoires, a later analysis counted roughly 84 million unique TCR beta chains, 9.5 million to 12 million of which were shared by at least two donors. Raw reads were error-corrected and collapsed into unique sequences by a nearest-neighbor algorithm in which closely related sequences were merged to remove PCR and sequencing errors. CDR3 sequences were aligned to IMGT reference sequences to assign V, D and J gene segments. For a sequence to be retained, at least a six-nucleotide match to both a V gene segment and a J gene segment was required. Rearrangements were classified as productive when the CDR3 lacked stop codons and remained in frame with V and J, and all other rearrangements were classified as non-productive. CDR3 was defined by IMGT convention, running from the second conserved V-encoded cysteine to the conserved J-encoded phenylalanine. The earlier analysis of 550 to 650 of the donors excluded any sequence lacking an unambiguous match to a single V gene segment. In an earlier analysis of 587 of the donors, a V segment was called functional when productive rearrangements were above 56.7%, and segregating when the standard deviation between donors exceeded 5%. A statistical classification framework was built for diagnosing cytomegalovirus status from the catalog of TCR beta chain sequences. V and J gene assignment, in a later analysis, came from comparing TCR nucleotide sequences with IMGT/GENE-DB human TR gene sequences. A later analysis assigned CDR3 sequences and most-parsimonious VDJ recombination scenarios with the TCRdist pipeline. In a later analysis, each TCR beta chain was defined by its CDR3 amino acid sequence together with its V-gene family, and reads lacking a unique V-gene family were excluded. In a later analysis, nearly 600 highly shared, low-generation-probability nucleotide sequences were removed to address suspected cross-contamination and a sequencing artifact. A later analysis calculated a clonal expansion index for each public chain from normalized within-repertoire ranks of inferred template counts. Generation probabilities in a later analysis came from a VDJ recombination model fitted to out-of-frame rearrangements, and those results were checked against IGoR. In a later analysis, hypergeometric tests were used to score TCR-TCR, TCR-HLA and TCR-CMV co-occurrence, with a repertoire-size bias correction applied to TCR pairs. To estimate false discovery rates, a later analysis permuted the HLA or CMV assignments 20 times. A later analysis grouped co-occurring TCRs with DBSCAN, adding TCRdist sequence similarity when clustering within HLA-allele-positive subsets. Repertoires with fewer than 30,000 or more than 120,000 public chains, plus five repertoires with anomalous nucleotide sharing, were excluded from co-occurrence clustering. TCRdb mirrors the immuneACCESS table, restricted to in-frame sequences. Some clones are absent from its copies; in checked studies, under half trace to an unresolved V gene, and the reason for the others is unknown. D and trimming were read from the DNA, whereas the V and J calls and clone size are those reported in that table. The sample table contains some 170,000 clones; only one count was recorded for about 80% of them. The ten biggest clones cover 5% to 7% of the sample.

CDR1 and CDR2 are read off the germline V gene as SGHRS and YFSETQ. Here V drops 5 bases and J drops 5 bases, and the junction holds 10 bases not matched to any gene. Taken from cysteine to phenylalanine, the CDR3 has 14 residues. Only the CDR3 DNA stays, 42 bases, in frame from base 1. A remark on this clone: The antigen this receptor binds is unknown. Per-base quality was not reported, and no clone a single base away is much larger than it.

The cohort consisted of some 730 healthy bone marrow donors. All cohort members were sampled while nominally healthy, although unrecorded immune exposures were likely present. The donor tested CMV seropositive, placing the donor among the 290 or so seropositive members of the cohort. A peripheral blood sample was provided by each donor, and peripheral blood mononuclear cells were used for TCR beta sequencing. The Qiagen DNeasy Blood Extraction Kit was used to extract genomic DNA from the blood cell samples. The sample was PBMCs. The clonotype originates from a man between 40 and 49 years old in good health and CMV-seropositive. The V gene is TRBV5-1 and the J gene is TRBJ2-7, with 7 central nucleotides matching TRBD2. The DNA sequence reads TGCGCCAGCAGAGAGGGGACTAATCTCGACGAGCAGTACTTC. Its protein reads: CASREGTNLDEQYF.